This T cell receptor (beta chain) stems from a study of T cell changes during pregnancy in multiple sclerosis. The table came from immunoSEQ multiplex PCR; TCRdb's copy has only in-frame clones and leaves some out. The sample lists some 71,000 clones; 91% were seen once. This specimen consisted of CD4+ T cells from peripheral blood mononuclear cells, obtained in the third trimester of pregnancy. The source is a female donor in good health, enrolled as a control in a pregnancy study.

CDR3 in DNA: TGTGCCAGCTCCCGGACTAGCGGGGTAGCTGGGGCCAACGTCCTGACTTTC. Its protein product is CASSRTSGVAGANVLTF. This chain connects TRBV18 to TRBJ2-6, with TRBD2 matching 12 bases. The J segment lost 2 bases and the V segment lost 6 bases, leaving 5 bases of the junction unmatched. Germline values: CDR1 KGHSH, CDR2 LQKENI. The CDR3 consists of 17 residues.